Listed here are 3 T cell receptor beta chains from one sample, sequenced in a study of OX40 agonist ivuxolimab in advanced cancers. Repertoires were generated with immunoSEQ multiplex PCR, while TCRdb's copy carries only in-frame clones and drops some. The sample contains 68,000 or so clones, roughly 83% of which appear only once. Sequenced here: CD4+ or CD8+ T cells sorted from blood, sampled in a trial of the OX40 agonist ivuxolimab. The receptor source for this set is an adult with an advanced solid tumor such as melanoma, head and neck, liver or kidney cancer.

This clone was seen a handful of times. This chain links TRBV4-1 with TRBJ2-7; the D gene is possibly TRBD1 (6 bases). Germline loops: CDR1 MGHRA, CDR2 YSYEKL. The CDR3 is 15 residues long. Trimming shortened V by 5 bases and J by 5 bases, and 19 bases separated the two germline ends. CDR3 bases: TGCGCCAGCAGCGCAAGGTCTTGGGGGCGGGACGAGCAGTACTTC. Protein sequence: CASSARSWGRDEQYF.

This clone was counted between two and nine times. This sequence joins TRBV6-1 and TRBJ1-6; a weak D match, TRBD1 (6 bases). This CDR3 has 12 amino acids. The germline V gene has CDR1 MNHNS and CDR2 SASEGT. Trimming removed 7 bases from V and 14 bases from J, with 15 bases in between. The CDR3 bases are TGTGCCAGCACACAGGGAGCTGGGTCCCTCCACTTT. Translating gives CASTQGAGSLHF.

The chain carries TRBV19 and TRBJ2-7; TRBD2 matches at 7 bases. This CDR3 region has 12 residues. Losses at the gene ends were 6 bases for V and 7 bases for J; bases not matched to a gene: 6. Germline CDR1 LNHDA, CDR2 SQIVND (reference sequence). This chain's CDR3 is CASSLIGGEQYF. CDR3 bases: TGTGCCAGTAGCTTAATCGGGGGGGAGCAGTACTTC.